Below are 24 T cell receptor beta chains sequenced from a single sample in a study of blood T cell repertoires in COVID-19. Generated by immunoSEQ multiplex PCR, the TCRdb table keeps only in-frame clones and is missing some. The table shows about 130,000 clones, with approximately 87% occurring only once. The sequencing sample was made of peripheral blood. The receptors were sampled from a human donor in a cohort sampled during active COVID-19.

The rearrangement joins TRBV11-3 to TRBJ2-1; TRBD2 matches 8 bases. The ends lost 5 bases at V and 0 bases at J; junction bases unmatched: 9. CDR3 size: 17 residues. Germline assignment: CDR1 SGHNT and CDR2 YENEEA. In nucleotides, the CDR3 is TGTGCCAGCAGCGATAACAGGCGGGAGGCCTCCTACAATGAGCAGTTCTTC. Its protein is CASSDNRREASYNEQFF. Drawing the rest from reference TRBV11-3 and TRBJ2-1, the complete variable domain is EAGVVQSPRYKIIEKKQPVAFWCNPISGHNTLYWYLQNLGQGPELLIRYENEEAVDDSQLPKDRFSAERLKGVDSTLKIQPAELGDSAVYLCASSDNRREASYNEQFFGPGTRLTVL.

The chain employs TRBV19 and TRBJ2-2; 10 bases map to TRBD2. The trim removed 6 bases at V and 3 bases at J, leaving 7 bases unmatched. Germline V lookup: CDR1 LNHDA, CDR2 SQIVND (reference sequence). The CDR3 runs to 16 residues. CDR3 nucleotide sequence: TGTGCCAGTAGGAGGAGCGGGAGGGCCGACACCGGGGAGCTGTTTTTT. Its translation is CASRRSGRADTGELFF.

The chain uses TRBV6-5 and TRBJ1-2; 7 nucleotides line up with TRBD1. CDR1 is MNHEY, CDR2 SVGAGI, per germline. V lost 6 bases to trimming and J lost 7 bases; unmatched junction nucleotides: 8. The CDR3 has 13 residues. The CDR3 loop is CASRTTGVGGYTF. The CDR3 DNA reads as TGTGCCAGCAGAACAACAGGGGTTGGTGGCTACACCTTC.

The chain uses TRBV6-5 and TRBJ2-7; D may be TRBD1 (6 bases). Germline values: CDR1 MNHEY, CDR2 SVGAGI. The CDR3 has 15 amino acids. V lost 6 bases and J 0 bases, leaving 15 bases between the germline ends. CDR3 region: CASSRDRRGSYEQYF. DNA of the CDR3: TGTGCCAGCAGCCGAGACAGGCGTGGCTCCTACGAGCAGTACTTC.

V and J are TRBV5-4 and TRBJ1-2; 8 nucleotides match TRBD1. The CDR3 loop spans 17 amino acids. V shed 0 bases, J shed 4 bases, and the junction held 11 bases outside the gene matches. The germline CDR1 and CDR2 sequences are SGHNT and YYREEE (reference sequence). Written as DNA, the CDR3 is TGTGCCAGCAGCTTGGCATTGCAGGGGGCTCAGGGCTATGGCTACACCTTC. Amino acid sequence: CASSLALQGAQGYGYTF.

The genes are TRBV5-4 and TRBJ1-2, with TRBD1 identical over 8 bases. J was trimmed by 3 bases and V by 5 bases; bases with no gene match: 12. Germline V gene lookup returns CDR1 SGHNT and CDR2 YYREEE (reference sequence). The CDR3 contains 16 residues. CDR3 protein: CASRPRDRSPYYGYTF. The CDR3 bases are TGTGCCAGCAGGCCCCGGGACAGGTCCCCTTACTATGGCTACACCTTC.

Notes on this clone: At one boundary the junction diverges from the germline segment, which might be a read error. The chain joins TRBV5-1 to TRBJ2-1, with 9 bases fitting TRBD1. This CDR3 region has 15 residues. CDR1 is SGHRS, CDR2 YFSETQ, per germline. The CDR3 region is CASSSTGGSNNEQFF. In DNA, the CDR3 is TGCGCCAGCAGCTCTACAGGGGGCTCCAACAATGAGCAGTTCTTC.

The chain links TRBV3-1 (or the pseudogene TRBV3-2) to TRBJ1-2; D is uncertain. The CDR3 has 17 residues. Germline V gene data show CDR1 as LGHDT and CDR2 as YNNKEL (reference sequence). The ends were cut back, 2 bases at V and 8 bases at J, with 24 bases in the middle. CDR3 coding DNA: TGTGCCAGCAGCCAATCACGAGGAGGAGTGAGGCCTGGCGGCTACACCTTC. Its translation: CASSQSRGGVRPGGYTF.

The chain joins TRBV27 to TRBJ1-2; D not certain. CDR3 size: 13 residues. CDR1 and CDR2 (germline): MNHEY, SMNVEV (reference sequence). The germline V and J ends were trimmed by 0 bases and 7 bases, with 9 bases remaining between them. CDR3 DNA: TGTGCCAGCAGTTTATCGAGGAGGTCTGGCTACACCTTC. Protein product: CASSLSRRSGYTF.

V gene TRBV5-1 combines with J gene TRBJ2-3; D unclear. The germline gives CDR1 SGHRS, CDR2 YFSETQ. V lost 3 bases, J lost 1 base, and 12 bases lay in between. The CDR3 consists of 15 residues. The CDR3 DNA follows: TGCGCCAGCAGCTACCATTCGGCGGGCACAGATACGCAGTATTTT. It codes for CASSYHSAGTDTQYF. The variable domain in full, completed from reference TRBV5-1 and TRBJ2-3, reads KAGVTQTPRYLIKTRGQQVTLSCSPISGHRSVSWYQQTPGQGLQFLFEYFSETQRNKGNFPGRFSGRQFSNSRSEMNVSTLELGDSALYLCASSYHSAGTDTQYFGPGTRLTVL.

This sequence joins TRBV7-2 and TRBJ2-7; 7 bases agree with TRBD1. Germline V gene lookup returns CDR1 SGHTA and CDR2 FQGNSA. The CDR3 extends over 14 amino acids. Losses at the gene ends were 1 base for V and 3 bases for J; bases not matched to a gene: 3. The CDR3 protein is CASSLGPGGYEQYV. CDR3 nucleotide sequence: TGTGCCAGCAGCTTAGGTCCAGGGGGCTACGAGCAGTACGTC.

V usage is TRBV5-1 and J usage is TRBJ2-2; 9 bases match TRBD2. V was pared by 8 bases and J by 10 bases, with 12 bases of the junction left unmatched. The CDR3 loop spans 14 amino acids. Germline assignment: CDR1 SGHRS and CDR2 YFSETQ. CDR3 DNA sequence: TGCGCCAGTCGCACCGGGGCTAGCGGGATGGAGCTGTTTTTT. Protein sequence: CASRTGASGMELFF.

This clone has just a few counts. DNA for the CDR3: TGTGCCAGTAGTAAAGGGGGCTCTGGGGCCAACGTCCTGACTTTC. It is translated as CASSKGGSGANVLTF. The chain joins TRBV19 to TRBJ2-6, with D possibly TRBD1 on 6 matching bases. Germline CDR1 is LNHDA and CDR2 is SQIVND (reference sequence). CDR3 length: 15 amino acids. The V end was cut by 4 bases, the J end by 0 bases, with 7 bases between.

The DNA of the CDR3 is TGTGCCACCAGCGGTTGGGGCGCTAATCAGCCCCAGCATTTT. Residues: CATSGWGANQPQHF. J is TRBJ1-5 and V is TRBV24-1; possible D gene TRBD1, 5 bases. There are 14 residues in the CDR3. CDR1 and CDR2 from the germline V gene are KGHDR and SFDVKD. V was pared by 7 bases and J by 4 bases, with 13 bases between.

This chain links TRBV2 with TRBJ2-5, with a tentative D call TRBD2 (5 bases). Per germline, CDR1 SNHLY and CDR2 FYNNEI. The CDR3 has 13 residues. V was pared by 4 bases and J by 2 bases, with 8 bases between. CDR3 in DNA: TGTGCCAGCAGTGGATCGGGGCAAGAGACCCAGTACTTC. Its translation is CASSGSGQETQYF.

V gene TRBV19 combines with J gene TRBJ1-2; D not certain. The V and J ends lost 5 bases and 3 bases respectively, with 10 bases between them. The CDR3 sequence is 13 residues long. Germline CDR1 reads LNHDA; CDR2 reads SQIVND (reference sequence). The CDR3: CASSPREYYGYTF. The CDR3, as DNA: TGTGCCAGTAGTCCACGAGAATACTATGGCTACACCTTC.

This clone came up once. The chain joins TRBV7-2 to TRBJ1-1, with D perhaps TRBD1 (6 bases). This CDR3 region has 14 residues. The germline V gene encodes CDR1 SGHTA and CDR2 FQGNSA. The V and J ends lost 3 bases and 0 bases respectively, with 8 bases between them. This chain's CDR3 is CASSFWGLNTEAFF. In DNA, the CDR3 is TGTGCCAGCAGCTTTTGGGGGCTGAACACTGAAGCTTTCTTT.

This clone was seen a handful of times. The chain joins TRBV19 to TRBJ1-5; possible D gene TRBD1, 5 bases. In germline, CDR1 is LNHDA, CDR2 SQIVND (reference sequence). The CDR3 is made up of 12 amino acids. V was shortened by 4 bases and J by 9 bases, with 10 bases between the two germline ends. The CDR3 sequence: CASSTGQGPQHF. The CDR3 DNA is TGTGCCAGTAGTACAGGGCAAGGGCCCCAGCATTTT.

The chain recombines TRBV12-3 or TRBV12-4 with TRBJ1-1; no clear D gene. Trimming cost V 3 bases and J 4 bases, with 9 bases left between them. This CDR3 comprises 13 residues. The CDR3 is CASSFGSATEAFF. In nucleotides, the CDR3 is TGTGCCAGCAGTTTCGGTTCCGCCACTGAAGCTTTCTTT.

The sample holds one count of this clone. This chain links TRBV7-9 with TRBJ1-1, with D maybe TRBD1 (6 bases). V lost 0 bases to trimming and J lost 3 bases, with 17 bases between them. Germline values: CDR1 SEHNR, CDR2 FQNEAQ (reference sequence). CDR3 length equals 17 residues. As DNA, the CDR3 is TGTGCCAGCAGCTTAGCGCGCGGGGGCTCTCGGGACACTGAAGCTTTCTTT. The encoded protein is CASSLARGGSRDTEAFF.

The V and J genes are TRBV5-1 and TRBJ2-5; D not resolved. CDR1 and CDR2 (germline): SGHRS, YFSETQ. V lost 3 bases to trimming and J lost 1 base, with 13 bases between them. The CDR3 extends over 15 amino acids. The CDR3 DNA reads TGCGCCAGCAGCTACCTTGATGCGCGCCAAGAGACCCAGTACTTC. It is translated as CASSYLDARQETQYF.

The chain couples TRBV5-1 to TRBJ2-5; TRBD2 matches at 8 bases. CDR1 and CDR2 (germline): SGHRS, YFSETQ. The length of the CDR3 is 15 residues. Trimming removed 0 bases from V and 5 bases from J; junction bases left unmatched: 6. The CDR3 nucleotides are TGCGCCAGCAGCTTGGAAGCGGGAGCGTCGGAGACCCAGTACTTC. Translation gives CASSLEAGASETQYF.

This chain connects TRBV5-1 to TRBJ2-1; 11 bases are shared with TRBD2. CDR3 length: 16 residues. Losses at the gene ends were 5 bases for V and 8 bases for J; bases not matched to a gene: 12. Germline assignment: CDR1 SGHRS and CDR2 YFSETQ. The DNA for the CDR3 is TGCGCCAGCAGATTTCCCACTAGCGGGGGATTAGATGAGCAGTTCTTC. It encodes CASRFPTSGGLDEQFF.

The chain joins TRBV7-9 to TRBJ1-2; no clear D gene. V lost 1 base to trimming and J lost 4 bases, with 10 bases between them. This CDR3 comprises 14 residues. CDR1 SEHNR and CDR2 FQNEAQ come from the germline V gene (reference sequence). CDR3 in amino acids: CASSLDGRFYGYTF. The CDR3 region has the DNA TGTGCCAGCAGCTTAGACGGTCGCTTCTATGGCTACACCTTC.